The 30 T cell receptor beta chains listed next were all sequenced from one sample in a study of CD8 T cells in Susac syndrome. Random hexamers primed reverse transcription of about 0.5 to 1 ug RNA. Using its own MiXCR run on the immunoSEQ multiplex PCR reads, TCRdb lists one record per CDR3 protein. Of 200,000 to 250,000 distinct CDR3 sequences listed, 95% are singletons. Sequencing was performed on CD4+ T cells from PBMCs. These receptors originate from a human donor with multiple sclerosis.

This clonotype showed up just once. This chain uses TRBV6-5 with TRBJ1-2; 9 bases align to TRBD1. CDR3 length: 21 amino acids. The V gene end was trimmed by 0 bases and the J gene end by 0 bases; junction bases not matched to a gene: 17. CDR1 is MNHEY and CDR2 is SVGAGI in the germline V gene. The CDR3 loop reads CASSYSTKVADRGRTNYGYTF. Here the CDR3 DNA reads TGTGCCAGCAGTTACTCGACGAAGGTAGCGGACAGGGGTAGAACTAACTATGGCTACACCTTC.

V gene TRBV27 combines with J gene TRBJ2-3; 14 bases align to TRBD2. Germline loops: CDR1 MNHEY, CDR2 SMNVEV (reference sequence). Germline trimming cut 5 bases from V and 0 bases from J; bases unmatched to any gene: 7. CDR3 length: 18 amino acids. CDR3 residues: CASSPDRTSGGSTDTQYF. The CDR3 nucleotides are TGTGCCAGCAGTCCCGACCGGACTAGCGGGGGGAGCACAGATACGCAGTATTTT.

V gene TRBV20-1 combines with J gene TRBJ1-1, with a tentative D call TRBD1 (5 bases). V was shortened by 5 bases and J by 5 bases, with 15 bases between the two germline ends. The CDR3 extends over 13 amino acids. Per germline, CDR1 DFQATT and CDR2 SNEGSKA (reference sequence). The CDR3 DNA follows: TGCAGTGCTCGAGCCGGGACGCGTACTGAAGCTTTCTTT. Its translation: CSARAGTRTEAFF.

The rearrangement uses TRBV1 and TRBJ2-5; the table assigns TRBD2, which was not confirmed against the DNA. TRBV1 is a pseudogene. This CDR3 is built from 19 residues. The CDR3 DNA follows: TGCACCAGCAGCCCTCGCCCCCGGGGGGTAGCGGGAGGTTATGAGACCCAGTACTTC. Translating it yields CTSSPRPRGVAGGYETQYF.

This clonotype was detected once. V and J are TRBV15 and TRBJ1-5; TRBD1 aligns across 9 bases. Unmatched junction bases numbered 11, after V lost 4 bases and J lost 1 base. Germline V gene lookup returns CDR1 LNHNV and CDR2 YYDKDF (reference sequence). CDR3 length: 18 residues. CDR3 DNA: TGTGCCACCAGCACGGACACAGGGGGCGCCGGGAGCAATCAGCCCCAGCATTTT. This codes for CATSTDTGGAGSNQPQHF.

This clonotype was seen only once. The V and J genes are TRBV7-9 and TRBJ1-2; D is ambiguous. Trimming pared 5 bases from V and 5 bases from J, leaving 9 bases between. This CDR3 has 12 amino acids. Germline V gene sequence: CDR1 SEHNR, CDR2 FQNEAQ (reference sequence). The CDR3 loop reads CASSTNGYGYTF. The CDR3 DNA is TGTGCCAGCAGCACAAATGGGTATGGCTACACCTTC. Drawing the rest from reference TRBV7-9 and TRBJ1-2, the complete variable domain is DTGVSQNPRHKITKRGQNVTFRCDPISEHNRLYWYRQTLGQGPEFLTYFQNEAQLEKSRLLSDRFSAERPKGSFSTLEIQRTEQGDSAMYLCASSTNGYGYTFGSGTRLTVV.

The CDR3 protein is CASSGSGVNEQYF. CDR3 coding DNA: TGTGCCAGCAGCGGTAGCGGGGTCAACGAGCAGTACTTC. The rearrangement uses TRBV7-4 and TRBJ2-7, with 8 bases lining up with TRBD2. V gave up 5 bases and J gave up 5 bases; unmatched junction bases: 5. Germline V gene lookup returns CDR1 SGHVT and CDR2 SQSDAQ. The CDR3 consists of 13 residues.

The V and J genes are TRBV11-2 and TRBJ2-7; tentatively, D is TRBD1 (7 bases). The V gene lost 6 bases and the J gene lost 0 bases, with 15 bases spanning the gap. In germline, CDR1 is SGHAT, CDR2 FQNNGV. The CDR3 sequence is 15 residues long. As DNA, the CDR3 is TGTGCCAGCAGTCGTGGCGGGACAGCCTCCTACGAGCAGTACTTC. Its translation is CASSRGGTASYEQYF.

V is TRBV20-1 and J is TRBJ2-1; TRBD1 agrees at 11 bases. CDR1 and CDR2 from the germline V gene are DFQATT and SNEGSKA (reference sequence). The CDR3 consists of 14 residues. Trimming removed 6 bases from V and 6 bases from J; junction bases left unmatched: 7. CDR3 sequence: CSAPPGTGGNEQFF. CDR3 sequence (DNA): TGCAGTGCCCCTCCCGGGACAGGGGGCAATGAGCAGTTCTTC.

The chain recombines TRBV5-4 with TRBJ2-1; no firm D call. The CDR3 extends over 15 amino acids. Trimming removed 4 bases from V and 5 bases from J, with 16 bases in between. Germline V gene sequence: CDR1 SGHNT, CDR2 YYREEE (reference sequence). CDR3 coding DNA: TGTGCCAGCAGCCGGATTGGAGTTTGGGACAATGAGCAGTTCTTC. Translating gives CASSRIGVWDNEQFF.

The V and J genes are TRBV29-1 and TRBJ2-2, with 7 positions matching TRBD2. Germline CDR1 and CDR2: SQVTM and ANQGSEA. This CDR3 is built from 15 residues. V gave up 7 bases and J gave up 4 bases; unmatched junction bases: 12. The CDR3 loop is CSGSTAGVGTGELFF. Here the CDR3 DNA reads TGCAGCGGAAGTACTGCGGGAGTTGGCACCGGGGAGCTGTTTTTT.

V gene TRBV28 combines with J gene TRBJ1-1, with D perhaps matching TRBD1 (5 bases). V was trimmed by 8 bases and J by 5 bases, leaving 18 bases between them. The germline V gene has CDR1 MDHEN and CDR2 SYDVKM. The CDR3 runs 14 residues. The CDR3 sequence: CASSTGTASTEAFF. The CDR3 region has the DNA TGTGCCAGCTCGACCGGGACCGCGAGTACTGAAGCTTTCTTT.

The chain couples TRBV5-1 to TRBJ2-1, with TRBD2 as a possible D gene (6 bases). The germline gives CDR1 SGHRS, CDR2 YFSETQ. The V end was cut by 0 bases, the J end by 2 bases, with 9 bases between. This CDR3 is 15 amino acids long. CDR3 sequence (DNA): TGCGCCAGCAGCTTGGTGATAGCGGCCTACAATGAGCAGTTCTTC. It codes for CASSLVIAAYNEQFF.

The chain joins TRBV15 to TRBJ2-5; D is possibly TRBD1 (6 bases). From germline, CDR1 is LNHNV and CDR2 YYDKDF (reference sequence). Trimming cost V 1 base and J 5 bases, with 17 bases left between them. The CDR3 runs to 16 residues. The CDR3 protein is CATSRVIQGTGETQYF. The DNA for the CDR3 is TGTGCCACCAGCAGAGTAATCCAGGGTACAGGGGAGACCCAGTACTTC.

This chain links TRBV30 with TRBJ2-6; no clear D. The germline V gene encodes CDR1 GTSNPN and CDR2 SVGIG (reference sequence). This CDR3 has 16 amino acids. V was pared by 2 bases and J by 0 bases, with 11 bases between. The CDR3 nucleotides are TGTGCCTGGAGTATTGTGGTTAGCTCTGGGGCCAACGTCCTGACTTTC. This encodes CAWSIVVSSGANVLTF.

The chain carries TRBV30 and TRBJ1-1; D is perhaps TRBD1 (5 bases). The CDR3 covers 16 residues. V dropped 0 bases and J dropped 3 bases, with 17 bases sitting between them. Germline CDR1 and CDR2: GTSNPN and SVGIG (reference sequence). The CDR3 bases are TGTGCCTGGAGTGTAAAATCAGGGCGGACCGACACTGAAGCTTTCTTT. This encodes CAWSVKSGRTDTEAFF. The full variable domain, in which reference TRBV30 and TRBJ1-1 provide the parts outside the CDR3, is SQTIHQWPATLVQPVGSPLSLECTVEGTSNPNLYWYRQAAGRGLQLLFYSVGIGQISSEVPQNLSASRPQDRQFILSSKKLLLSDSGFYLCAWSVKSGRTDTEAFFGQGTRLTVV.

The chain uses TRBV29-1 and TRBJ2-3; 9 positions agree with TRBD2. Germline V lookup: CDR1 SQVTM, CDR2 ANQGSEA. Losses at the gene ends were 6 bases for V and 0 bases for J; bases not matched to a gene: 4. This CDR3 is built from 14 residues. The CDR3 protein is CSVLLAGSTDTQYF. The CDR3 DNA is TGCAGCGTGCTCCTAGCGGGGAGCACAGATACGCAGTATTTT.

The chain recombines TRBV5-1 with TRBJ2-7; weak D call: TRBD2 (5 bases). With 4 bases removed from V and 0 bases from J, the gap between germline ends came to 14 bases. Germline V gene sequence: CDR1 SGHRS, CDR2 YFSETQ. This CDR3 is 15 amino acids long. The CDR3: CASSRMSGSSYEQYF. CDR3 coding DNA: TGCGCCAGCAGCCGGATGTCGGGAAGCTCCTACGAGCAGTACTTC.

V usage is TRBV5-1 and J usage is TRBJ1-2; D is unresolved. This CDR3 comprises 14 residues. V was pared by 0 bases and J by 2 bases, with 8 bases between. Germline V gene lookup returns CDR1 SGHRS and CDR2 YFSETQ. In nucleotides, the CDR3 is TGCGCCAGCAGCTTGGCCCCGGAAAACTATGGCTACACCTTC. This gives the protein CASSLAPENYGYTF.

The J gene is TRBJ1-6, the V gene TRBV11-2; no firm D call. Germline V gives CDR1 SGHAT, CDR2 FQNNGV. The CDR3 extends over 17 amino acids. V was pared by 3 bases and J by 3 bases, with 15 bases between. The CDR3, as DNA: TGTGCCAGCAGCTTGTTCGTTAGCAAAATCTATAATTCACCCCTCCACTTT. Translating gives CASSLFVSKIYNSPLHF.

This chain connects TRBV20-1 to TRBJ1-5; D might be TRBD1 (5 bases). V was cut by 4 bases and J by 0 bases, with 13 bases left in between. The CDR3 sequence is 15 residues long. Germline V CDR1 and CDR2: DFQATT, SNEGSKA (reference sequence). The DNA of the CDR3 is TGCAGTGCTATGGGGGTGCGGAATAGCAATCAGCCCCAGCATTTT. This encodes CSAMGVRNSNQPQHF.

The J gene is TRBJ2-5, the V gene TRBV20-1; D is perhaps TRBD2 (6 bases). The length of the CDR3 is 15 residues. The V end lost 3 bases, the J end lost 7 bases, and 21 bases lay between the germline ends. CDR1 is DFQATT and CDR2 is SNEGSKA in the germline V gene (reference sequence). The CDR3 reads CSASRAGLLGGTQYF. In DNA, the CDR3 is TGCAGTGCTAGCCGGGCGGGACTCCTGGGGGGGACCCAGTACTTC.

V is TRBV20-1 and J is TRBJ2-5; no clear D. The V and J ends lost 6 bases and 5 bases respectively, with 10 bases between them. Germline assignment: CDR1 DFQATT and CDR2 SNEGSKA (reference sequence). CDR3 length: 11 residues. The CDR3 bases are TGCAGTGCACCAGAGCTGGAGACCCAGTACTTC. Amino acids: CSAPELETQYF.

V gene TRBV3-1 combines with J gene TRBJ1-1; D is possibly TRBD1 (5 bases). Germline lookup yields CDR1 LGHDT and CDR2 YNNKEL (reference sequence). This CDR3 comprises 12 residues. Trimming shortened V by 2 bases and J by 8 bases, and 9 bases separated the two germline ends. The CDR3 is CASSQLTGEAFF. The CDR3 nucleotides are TGTGCCAGCAGCCAATTAACAGGCGAAGCTTTCTTT.

V is TRBV20-1 and J is TRBJ2-3, with 7 bases aligning to TRBD2. Trimming took 3 bases from V and 2 from J; bases not matched to a gene: 8. Germline V lookup: CDR1 DFQATT, CDR2 SNEGSKA (reference sequence). CDR3 size: 15 residues. CDR3 nucleotides: TGCAGTGCTAGGTACCTGGCGGGAGTCACAGATACGCAGTATTTT. It specifies CSARYLAGVTDTQYF.

The J gene is TRBJ2-3, the V gene TRBV29-1; D might be TRBD1 (6 bases). The V end lost 2 bases, the J end lost 6 bases, and 9 bases lay between the germline ends. The CDR3 spans 12 residues. Per the germline V gene, CDR1 is SQVTM and CDR2 is ANQGSEA. The CDR3 coding sequence is TGCAGCGTTGAAAGAGGGGGTGATACGCAGTATTTT. Translated, it gives CSVERGGDTQYF.

The chain links TRBV20-1 to TRBJ2-3; D possibly corresponds to TRBD2 (5 bases). The CDR3 consists of 15 residues. The germline V gene encodes CDR1 DFQATT and CDR2 SNEGSKA (reference sequence). V was cut by 4 bases and J by 6 bases, with 20 bases left in between. The CDR3 sequence is CSANIPDRSGDTQYF. DNA of the CDR3: TGCAGTGCTAACATCCCGGACCGGTCGGGGGATACGCAGTATTTT.

This sequence joins TRBV7-2 and TRBJ2-1, with 7 positions matching TRBD2. CDR1 and CDR2 (germline): SGHTA, FQGNSA. Trimming removed 6 bases from V and 9 bases from J; junction bases left unmatched: 11. The CDR3 is 14 residues long. CDR3 sequence reads: CASSSAGTRGEQFF. The CDR3 bases are TGTGCCAGCAGTTCAGCGGGAACTAGGGGTGAGCAGTTCTTC.

The gene calls are TRBV20-1 and TRBJ2-5; D may correspond to TRBD1 or TRBD2 (5 bases each). The CDR3 totals 14 residues. Trimming pared 0 bases from V and 3 bases from J, leaving 11 bases between. Germline CDR1 and CDR2: DFQATT and SNEGSKA (reference sequence). The CDR3 reads CSAREDEGKETQYF. In DNA form, the CDR3 reads TGCAGTGCTAGAGAAGACGAGGGGAAAGAGACCCAGTACTTC.

The CDR3, as DNA: TGTGCCACCAGCAGAGACTCAGTACGCTCCTATAATTCACCCCTCCACTTT. As protein: CATSRDSVRSYNSPLHF. This sequence joins TRBV15 and TRBJ1-6; D gene unclear. There are 17 residues in the CDR3. Looked up from germline, CDR1 is LNHNV and CDR2 is YYDKDF (reference sequence). V was clipped by 0 bases and J by 0 bases, with 9 bases between them.